This TCR beta chain was identified in a study of CD8 T cells in Susac syndrome. The RNA input was roughly 0.45 to 1 ug, and it was reverse transcribed with random hexamers. The immunoSEQ assay covered 54 Vbeta and 13 Jbeta segments for CDR3. In TCRdb, the immunoSEQ multiplex PCR reads were re-called with MiXCR into one record per CDR3 protein. The profile shows about 300,000 distinct CDR3 sequences, 70% to 90% of them singletons. The germline CDR1 and CDR2 sequences are MNHEY and SMNVEV (reference sequence). This CDR3 contains 12 residues. High-throughput TCR beta sequencing covered peripheral CD8+ and CD4+ T cells.

Sequencing input: CD8+ T cells from PBMCs. The V gene is TRBV27, the J gene TRBJ2-2; D is ambiguous. The clonotype originates from a human donor with multiple sclerosis. The CDR3 is CVAARNTGELFF. DNA for the CDR3: TGTGTCGCGGCTCGGAACACCGGGGAGCTGTTTTTT.